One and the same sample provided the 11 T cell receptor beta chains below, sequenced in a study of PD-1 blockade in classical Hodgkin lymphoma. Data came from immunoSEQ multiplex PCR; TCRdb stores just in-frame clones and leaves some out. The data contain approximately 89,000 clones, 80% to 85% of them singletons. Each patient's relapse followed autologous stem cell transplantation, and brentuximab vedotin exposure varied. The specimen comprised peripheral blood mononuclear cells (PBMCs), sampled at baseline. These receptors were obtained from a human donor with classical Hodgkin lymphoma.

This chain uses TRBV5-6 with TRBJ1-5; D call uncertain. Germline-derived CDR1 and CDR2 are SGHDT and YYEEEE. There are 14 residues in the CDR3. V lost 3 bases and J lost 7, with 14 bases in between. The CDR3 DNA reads TGTGCCAGCAGCTCGCGCGTGGGGTACCAGCCCCAGCATTTT. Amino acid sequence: CASSSRVGYQPQHF.

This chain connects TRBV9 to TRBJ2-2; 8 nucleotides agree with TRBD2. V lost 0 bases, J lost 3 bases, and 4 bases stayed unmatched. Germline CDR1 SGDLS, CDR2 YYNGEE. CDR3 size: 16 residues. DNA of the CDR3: TGTGCCAGCAGCGTAGGTACTAGCGGATACACCGGGGAGCTGTTTTTT. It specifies CASSVGTSGYTGELFF.

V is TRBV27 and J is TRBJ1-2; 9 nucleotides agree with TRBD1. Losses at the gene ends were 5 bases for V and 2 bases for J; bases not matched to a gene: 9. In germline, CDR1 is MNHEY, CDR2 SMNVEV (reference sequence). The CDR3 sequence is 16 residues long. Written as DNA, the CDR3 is TGTGCCAGCAGTATACGACAGGGGGTTGTAAACTATGGCTACACCTTC. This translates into CASSIRQGVVNYGYTF.

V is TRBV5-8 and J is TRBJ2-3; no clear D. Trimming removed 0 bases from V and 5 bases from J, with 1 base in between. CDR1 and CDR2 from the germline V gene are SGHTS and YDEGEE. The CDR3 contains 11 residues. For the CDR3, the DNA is TGTGCCAGCAGCTTGGGAGATACGCAGTATTTT. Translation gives CASSLGDTQYF.

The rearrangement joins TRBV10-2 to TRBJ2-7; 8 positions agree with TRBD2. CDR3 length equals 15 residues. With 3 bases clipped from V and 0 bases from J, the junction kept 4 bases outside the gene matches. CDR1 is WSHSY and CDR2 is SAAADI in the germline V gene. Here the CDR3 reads CASSDPGGVSYEQYF. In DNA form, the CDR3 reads TGCGCCAGCAGTGACCCGGGAGGGGTCTCCTACGAGCAGTACTTC.

In nucleotides, the CDR3 is TGTGCCAGCAGTCCAACCGGGACTAGCATGTTCTTC. Translation gives CASSPTGTSMFF. This chain connects TRBV6-4 to TRBJ2-1; 9 bases map to TRBD2. Germline lookup yields CDR1 MRHNA and CDR2 SNTAGT. Trimming cost V 5 bases and J 15 bases; bases outside gene matches: 8. This CDR3 comprises 12 residues.

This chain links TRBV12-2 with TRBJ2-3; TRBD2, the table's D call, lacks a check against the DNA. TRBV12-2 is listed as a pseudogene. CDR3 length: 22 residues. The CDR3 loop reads CASRLTPPKLTSDANSTDTQYF. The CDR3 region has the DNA TGTGCAAGTCGCTTAACCCCCCCCAAGCTGACTAGCGACGCCAATAGCACAGATACGCAGTATTTT.

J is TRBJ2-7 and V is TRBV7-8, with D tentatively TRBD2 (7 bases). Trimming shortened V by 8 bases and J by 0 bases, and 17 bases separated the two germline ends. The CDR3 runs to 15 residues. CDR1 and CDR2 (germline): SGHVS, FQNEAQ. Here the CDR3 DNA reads TGTGCCAGCTTGAGGGGGAGGGCCAGCTCCTACGAGCAGTACTTC. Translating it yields CASLRGRASSYEQYF.

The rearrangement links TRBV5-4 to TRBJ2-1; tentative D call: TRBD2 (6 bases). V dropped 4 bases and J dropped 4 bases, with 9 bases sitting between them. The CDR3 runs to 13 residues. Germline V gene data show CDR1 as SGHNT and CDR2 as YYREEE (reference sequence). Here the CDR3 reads CASSMTSYNEQFF. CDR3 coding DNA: TGTGCCAGCAGCATGACTAGTTACAATGAGCAGTTCTTC. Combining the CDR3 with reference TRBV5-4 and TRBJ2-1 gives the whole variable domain ETGVTQSPTHLIKTRGQQVTLRCSSQSGHNTVSWYQQALGQGPQFIFQYYREEENGRGNFPPRFSGLQFPNYSSELNVNALELDDSALYLCASSMTSYNEQFFGPGTRLTVL.

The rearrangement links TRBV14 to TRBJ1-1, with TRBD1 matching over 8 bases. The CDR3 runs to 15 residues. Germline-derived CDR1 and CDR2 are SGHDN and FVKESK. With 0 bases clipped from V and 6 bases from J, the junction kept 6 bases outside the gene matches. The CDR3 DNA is TGTGCCAGCAGCCAAGAGGGCAGGGGGCGAGCTGAAGCTTTCTTT. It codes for CASSQEGRGRAEAFF.

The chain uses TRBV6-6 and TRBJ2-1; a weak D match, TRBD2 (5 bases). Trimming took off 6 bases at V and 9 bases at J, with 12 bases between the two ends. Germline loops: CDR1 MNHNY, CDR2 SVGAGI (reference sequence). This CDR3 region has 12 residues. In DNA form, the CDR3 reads TGTGCCAGCAGCCCGGTGGGAGTTGAGCAGTTCTTC. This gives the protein CASSPVGVEQFF.